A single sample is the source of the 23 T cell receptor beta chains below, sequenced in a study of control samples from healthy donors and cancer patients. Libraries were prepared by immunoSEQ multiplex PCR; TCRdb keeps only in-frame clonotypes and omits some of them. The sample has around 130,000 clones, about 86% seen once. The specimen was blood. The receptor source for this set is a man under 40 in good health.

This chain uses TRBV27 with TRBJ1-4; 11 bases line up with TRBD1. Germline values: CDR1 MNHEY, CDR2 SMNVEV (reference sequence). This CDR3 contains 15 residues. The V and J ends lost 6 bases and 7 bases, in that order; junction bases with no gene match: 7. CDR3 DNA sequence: TGTGCCAGCAGGACTTGGGACAGGGGGGTTGAAAAACTGTTTTTT. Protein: CASRTWDRGVEKLFF.

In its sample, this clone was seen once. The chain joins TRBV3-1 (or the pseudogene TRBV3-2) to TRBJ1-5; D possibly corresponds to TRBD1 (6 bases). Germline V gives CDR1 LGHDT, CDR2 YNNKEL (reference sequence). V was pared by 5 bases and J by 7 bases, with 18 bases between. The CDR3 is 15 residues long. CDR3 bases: TGTGCCAGCAGCTCCGGAACAGGGTCGGTCCAGCCCCAGCATTTT. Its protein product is CASSSGTGSVQPQHF.

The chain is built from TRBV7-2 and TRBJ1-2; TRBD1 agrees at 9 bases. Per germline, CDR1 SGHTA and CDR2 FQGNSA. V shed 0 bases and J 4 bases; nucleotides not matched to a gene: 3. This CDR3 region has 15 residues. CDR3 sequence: CASSLAGTGIYGYTF. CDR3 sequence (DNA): TGTGCCAGCAGCTTAGCCGGGACAGGGATCTATGGCTACACCTTC.

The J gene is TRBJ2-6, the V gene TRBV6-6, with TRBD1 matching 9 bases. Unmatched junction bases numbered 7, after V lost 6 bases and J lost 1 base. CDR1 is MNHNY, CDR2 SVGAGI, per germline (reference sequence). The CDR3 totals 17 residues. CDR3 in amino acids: CASSRDRGGSGANVLTF. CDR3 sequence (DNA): TGTGCCAGCAGCCGAGACAGGGGGGGTTCTGGGGCCAACGTCCTGACTTTC.

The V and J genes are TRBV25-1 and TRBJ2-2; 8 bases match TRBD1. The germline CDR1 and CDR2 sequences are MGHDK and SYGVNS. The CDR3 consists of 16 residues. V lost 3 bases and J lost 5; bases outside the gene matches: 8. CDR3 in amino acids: CASSDLTGGRTGELFF. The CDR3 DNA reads TGTGCCAGCAGTGATCTTACAGGGGGGAGGACCGGGGAGCTGTTTTTT.

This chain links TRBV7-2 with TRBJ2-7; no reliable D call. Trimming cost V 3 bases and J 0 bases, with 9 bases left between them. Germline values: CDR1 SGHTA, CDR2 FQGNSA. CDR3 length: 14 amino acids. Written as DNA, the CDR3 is TGTGCCAGCAGCTTTTCCTCGGACTCCTACGAGCAGTACGTC. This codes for CASSFSSDSYEQYV.

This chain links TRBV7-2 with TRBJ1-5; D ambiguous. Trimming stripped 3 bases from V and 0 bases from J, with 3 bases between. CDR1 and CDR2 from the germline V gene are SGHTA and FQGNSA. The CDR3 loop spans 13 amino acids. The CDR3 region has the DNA TGTGCCAGCAGCTTGCTTAGCAATCAGCCCCAGCATTTT. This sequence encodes CASSLLSNQPQHF.

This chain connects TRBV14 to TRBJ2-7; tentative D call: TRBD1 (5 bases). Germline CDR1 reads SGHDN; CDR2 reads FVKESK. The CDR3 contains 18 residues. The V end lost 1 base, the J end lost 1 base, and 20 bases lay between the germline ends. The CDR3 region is CASSQVHRDRPPSYEQYF. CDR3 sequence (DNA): TGTGCCAGCAGCCAAGTGCATCGAGACAGACCTCCTTCCTACGAGCAGTACTTC. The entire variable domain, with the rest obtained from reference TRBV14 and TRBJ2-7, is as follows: EAGVTQFPSHSVIEKGQTVTLRCDPISGHDNLYWYRRVMGKEIKFLLHFVKESKQDESGMPNNRFLAERTGGTYSTLKVQPAELEDSGVYFCASSQVHRDRPPSYEQYFGPGTRLTVT.

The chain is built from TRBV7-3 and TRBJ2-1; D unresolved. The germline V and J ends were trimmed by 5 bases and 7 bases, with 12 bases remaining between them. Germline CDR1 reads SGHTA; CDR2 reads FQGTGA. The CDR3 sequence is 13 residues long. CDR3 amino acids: CASSPPLSNEQFF. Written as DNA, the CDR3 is TGTGCCAGCAGCCCGCCCTTGTCTAATGAGCAGTTCTTC.

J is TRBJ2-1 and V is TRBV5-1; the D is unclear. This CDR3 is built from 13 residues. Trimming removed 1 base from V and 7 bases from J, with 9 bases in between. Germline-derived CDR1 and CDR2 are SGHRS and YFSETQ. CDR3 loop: CASSLMAANEQFF. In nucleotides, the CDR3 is TGCGCCAGCAGCTTGATGGCGGCAAATGAGCAGTTCTTC.

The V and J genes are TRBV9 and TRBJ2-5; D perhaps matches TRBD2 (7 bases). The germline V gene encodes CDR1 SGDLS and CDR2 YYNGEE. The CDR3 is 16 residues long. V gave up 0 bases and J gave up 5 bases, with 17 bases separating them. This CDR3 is CASSVGGRGGLETQYF. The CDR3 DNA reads TGTGCCAGCAGCGTAGGAGGGAGGGGGGGCCTGGAGACCCAGTACTTC. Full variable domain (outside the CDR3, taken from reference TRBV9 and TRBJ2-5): DSGVTQTPKHLITATGQRVTLRCSPRSGDLSVYWYQQSLDQGLQFLIQYYNGEERAKGNILERFSAQQFPDLHSELNLSSLELGDSALYFCASSVGGRGGLETQYFGPGTRLLVL.

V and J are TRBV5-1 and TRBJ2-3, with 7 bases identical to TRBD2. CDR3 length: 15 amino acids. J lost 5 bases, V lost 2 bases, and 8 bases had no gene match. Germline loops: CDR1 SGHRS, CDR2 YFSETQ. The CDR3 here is CASSLPGPSGDTQYF. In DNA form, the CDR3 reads TGCGCCAGCAGCTTACCGGGACCTAGCGGAGATACGCAGTATTTT.

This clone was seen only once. DNA of the CDR3: TGTGCCAGCAGCTTCTGGGACAGGGTGAACTCACCCCTCCACTTT. It yields the protein CASSFWDRVNSPLHF. The chain combines TRBV5-6 with TRBJ1-6, with 9 bases identical to TRBD1. The CDR3 is 15 residues long. CDR1 SGHDT and CDR2 YYEEEE come from the germline V gene. Germline trimming cut 2 bases from V and 10 bases from J; bases unmatched to any gene: 7.

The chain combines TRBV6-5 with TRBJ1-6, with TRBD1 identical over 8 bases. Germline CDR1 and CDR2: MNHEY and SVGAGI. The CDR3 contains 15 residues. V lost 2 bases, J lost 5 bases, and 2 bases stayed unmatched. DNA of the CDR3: TGTGCCAGCAGTTACAGACAGGGGAATAATTCACCCCTCCACTTT. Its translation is CASSYRQGNNSPLHF.

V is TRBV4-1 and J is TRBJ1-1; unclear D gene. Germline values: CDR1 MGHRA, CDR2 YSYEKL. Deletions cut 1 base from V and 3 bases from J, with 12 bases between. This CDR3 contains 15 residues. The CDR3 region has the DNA TGCGCCAGCAGCCAAGGTTCCAAGGAACACACTGAAGCTTTCTTT. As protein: CASSQGSKEHTEAFF.

The CDR3 region is CASSSSNRGTEAFF. The CDR3 DNA follows: TGTGCCAGCAGCTCGTCTAACAGGGGCACTGAAGCTTTCTTT. The J gene is TRBJ1-1, the V gene TRBV7-8; 7 bases are a match to TRBD1. Germline V CDR1 and CDR2: SGHVS, FQNEAQ. This CDR3 spans 14 amino acids. V lost 4 bases, J lost 4 bases, and 6 bases stayed unmatched.

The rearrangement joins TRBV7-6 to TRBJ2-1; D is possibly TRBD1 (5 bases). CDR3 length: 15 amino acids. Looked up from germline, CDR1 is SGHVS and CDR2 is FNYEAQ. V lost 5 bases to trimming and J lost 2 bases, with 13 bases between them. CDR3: CASSLDSGTYNEQFF. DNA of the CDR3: TGTGCCAGCAGCCTTGACAGTGGCACCTACAATGAGCAGTTCTTC. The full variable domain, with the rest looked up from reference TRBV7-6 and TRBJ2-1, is GAGVSQSPRYKVTKRGQDVALRCDPISGHVSLYWYRQALGQGPEFLTYFNYEAQQDKSGLPNDRFSAERPEGSISTLTIQRTEQRDSAMYRCASSLDSGTYNEQFFGPGTRLTVL.

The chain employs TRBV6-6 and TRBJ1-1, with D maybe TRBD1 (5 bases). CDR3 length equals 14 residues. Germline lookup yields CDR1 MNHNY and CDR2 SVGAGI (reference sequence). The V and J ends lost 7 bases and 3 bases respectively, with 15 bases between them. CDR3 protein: CASTLEDTHTEAFF. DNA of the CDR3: TGTGCCAGCACCCTAGAGGACACCCACACTGAAGCTTTCTTT.

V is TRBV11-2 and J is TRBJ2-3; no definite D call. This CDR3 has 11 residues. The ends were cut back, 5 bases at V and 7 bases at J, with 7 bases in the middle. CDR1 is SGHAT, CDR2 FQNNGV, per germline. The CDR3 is CASSLGYTQYF. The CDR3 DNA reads TGTGCCAGCAGCCTCGGCTATACGCAGTATTTT. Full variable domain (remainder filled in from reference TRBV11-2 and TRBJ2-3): EAGVAQSPRYKIIEKRQSVAFWCNPISGHATLYWYQQILGQGPKLLIQFQNNGVVDDSQLPKDRFSAERLKGVDSTLKIQPAKLEDSAVYLCASSLGYTQYFGPGTRLTVL.

The CDR3, as DNA: TGTGCCAGCAGTGTAGGCCTCCTCATGAACACTGAAGCTTTCTTT. Protein sequence: CASSVGLLMNTEAFF. This chain joins TRBV2 and TRBJ1-1; the D is unclear. The CDR3 consists of 15 residues. CDR1 and CDR2 (germline): SNHLY, FYNNEI. The V and J ends lost 4 bases and 0 bases respectively, with 12 bases between them.

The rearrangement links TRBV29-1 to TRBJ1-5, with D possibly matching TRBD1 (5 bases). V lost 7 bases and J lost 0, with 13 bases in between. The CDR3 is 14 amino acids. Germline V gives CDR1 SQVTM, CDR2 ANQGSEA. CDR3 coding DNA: TGCAGCGCCTCGACAGATTTTAGCAATCAGCCCCAGCATTTT. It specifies CSASTDFSNQPQHF.

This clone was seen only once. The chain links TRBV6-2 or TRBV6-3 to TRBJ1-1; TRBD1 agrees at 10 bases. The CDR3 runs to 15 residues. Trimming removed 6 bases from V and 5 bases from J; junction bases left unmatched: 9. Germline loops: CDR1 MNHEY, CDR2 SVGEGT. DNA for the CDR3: TGTGCCAGCAGCGACAGGGGGCGCAGAGGAACTGAAGCTTTCTTT. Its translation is CASSDRGRRGTEAFF.

The CDR3 DNA sequence: TGTGCCACCGGGGCCTCGGAGGACTATGGCTACACCTTC. The encoded protein is CATGASEDYGYTF. This sequence joins TRBV24-1 and TRBJ1-2, with a weak D call TRBD1 (5 bases). Per germline, CDR1 KGHDR and CDR2 SFDVKD. V lost 9 bases, J lost 3 bases, and 13 bases lay in between. This CDR3 comprises 13 residues.